This TCR beta chain came from a study of T cell changes during pregnancy in multiple sclerosis. TCRdb's table, derived via immunoSEQ multiplex PCR, lists solely in-frame clones and lacks some. The sample consists of 35,000 to 50,000 clones, roughly 87% of them appearing once. CDR1 and CDR2 from the germline V gene are SGHNT and YENEEA. This CDR3 contains 14 residues. V shed 5 bases, J shed 5 bases, and the junction held 7 bases outside the gene matches. This TCR was sampled from a female donor with multiple sclerosis, enrolled in a pregnancy study. This chain uses TRBV11-3 with TRBJ2-5; 8 bases align to TRBD2. The source material was CD4+ T cells from peripheral blood mononuclear cells, sampled after pregnancy. CDR3 bases: TGTGCCAGCAGCCCGAGCGGGGGAGAGGAGACCCAGTACTTC. Amino acid sequence: CASSPSGGEETQYF.